This T cell receptor (beta chain) was recorded in a study of T cell responses to AZD1222 COVID-19 vaccine. About the research overall: Investigators merged groups given second doses at roughly 4 or roughly 12 weeks.

Sequencing used immunoSEQ multiplex PCR; TCRdb keeps in-frame clones, though not all of them. The table lists 70,000 or so clones, about 91% of them singletons. About this clone: Its antigen is as yet unknown.

The study's findings and limits: The CD4 TCRs associated with vaccination extended across spike and predominated at 160-218 and 743-854. Just six people given AZD1222 tested seropositive at baseline.

The CDR3 is 15 residues long. In germline, CDR1 is LGHDT, CDR2 YNNKEL (reference sequence). V lost 1 base and J lost 2, with 12 bases in between. This TCR was sampled from an adult in good health. The chain has TRBV3-1 (or the pseudogene TRBV3-2) and TRBJ2-7; D not resolved. This specimen consisted of peripheral blood, obtained on day 0 of AZD1222 vaccination. The CDR3 is CASSQGDRHPYEQYF. CDR3 DNA: TGTGCCAGCAGCCAAGGAGATCGCCATCCCTACGAGCAGTACTTC.